These T cell receptor beta chains were read from a single sample in a study of blood T cell repertoires in COVID-19. Sequenced by immunoSEQ multiplex PCR; TCRdb stores in-frame clones only, minus some. This table holds hundreds of thousands of clones, around 85% found once. What was sequenced was PBMCs or T cells enriched from blood (not recorded which). All receptors derive from a man aged 25-45 years who had recovered from COVID-19. Each CDR3 is given with its conserved first and last residue. The D gene is left open where the match is weak.

j_gene	d_gene	v_gene	CDR3aa	CDR3nt
TRBJ2-5	NA	TRBV6-2/TRBV6-3	CASSPRVGRGLRETQYF	TGTGCCAGCAGCCCTAGAGTTGGGCGGGGGCTTCGGGAGACCCAGTACTTC
TRBJ2-7	NA	TRBV29-1	CSVFPQGLYEQYF	TGCAGCGTGTTTCCCCAGGGGTTGTACGAGCAGTACTTC
TRBJ1-4	NA	TRBV4-3	CASSQESRAANEKLFF	TGCGCCAGCAGCCAAGAAAGCCGCGCGGCTAATGAAAAACTGTTTTTT
TRBJ2-5	NA	TRBV9	CASSVGGSQETQYF	TGTGCCAGCAGCGTAGGGGGCTCCCAAGAGACCCAGTACTTC
TRBJ1-4	NA	TRBV4-1	CASSQERGEKLFF	TGCGCCAGCAGCCAAGAGAGGGGGGAAAAACTGTTTTTT
TRBJ1-2	NA	TRBV19	CASSRQAYGYTF	TGTGCCAGTAGTCGGCAGGCCTATGGCTACACCTTC
TRBJ1-6	NA	TRBV7-9	CASSGAGVLNSPLHF	TGTGCCAGCAGTGGTGCAGGGGTACTAAATTCACCCCTCCACTTT
TRBJ2-2	NA	TRBV2	CASSDRGSGELFF	TGTGCCAGCAGTGACAGGGGTTCGGGGGAGCTGTTTTTT
TRBJ1-2	NA	TRBV19	CASAIGYGYTF	TGTGCCAGTGCAATCGGGTATGGCTACACCTTC
TRBJ2-7	TRBD2	TRBV13	CASSPTTSGGYAPYEQYF	TGTGCCAGCAGCCCAACGACTAGCGGGGGGTATGCCCCTTACGAGCAGTACTTC
TRBJ1-6	NA	TRBV3-1/TRBV3-2	CASRVLDSGNSPLHF	TGTGCCAGCAGGGTACTGGACAGTGGCAATTCACCCCTCCACTTT
TRBJ2-6	NA	TRBV6-1	CASSETSSGANVLTF	TGTGCCAGCAGTGAAACCAGCTCTGGGGCCAACGTCCTGACTTTC
TRBJ2-1	NA	TRBV3-1/TRBV3-2	CASTLGGPLYNEQFF	TGTGCCAGCACCCTGGGGGGGCCCCTATACAATGAGCAGTTCTTC
TRBJ2-5	NA	TRBV11-3	CASSLGGPETQYF	TGTGCCAGCAGCTTGGGGGGTCCGGAGACCCAGTACTTC